This note documents a single T cell receptor (beta chain) sequence. This clonotype has just a few counts. This receptor's antigen is unknown. Base quality data are lacking; no much larger clone is found one base away. This entry is derived from a study of identical twins (dated by TCRdb to 2016 to 2018). Background for the entire study: To test whether fetal clonotypes persist, the study used deep sequencing on TCR alpha and beta repertoires from monozygotic twins, unrelated adults of various ages, and cord blood. To rule out contamination, the twin experiments were replicated at different times with different library preparation protocols.

Every donor was a healthy Caucasian. Three pairs of female monozygotic twins, all aged 18 to 29 years, made up the twin cohort. Peripheral blood mononuclear cells were used as the source from which RNA for TCR libraries was isolated. Trimming accounts for 3 bases at V and 2 bases at J, while the number of junction bases matched to no gene is 15. The CDR3 spans 19 residues, from the cysteine through the phenylalanine. Of the read, only the CDR3 DNA is kept; its 57 bases are in frame from base 1. CDR1 and CDR2, looked up from the germline V gene, are MNHNS and SASEGT. Broader findings and caveats from the paper: Compared with coincidental sharing between unrelated individuals, out-of-frame TCR alpha sequences shared between twins had an excess of sequences with low generation probability. In monozygotic twins, out-of-frame TCR alpha sharing was systematically underestimated by recombination models, although the models agreed with sharing between unrelated individuals. In beta out-of-frame sequences, excess twin sharing was weaker, because having fewer shared sequences lowered the signal-to-noise ratio. Because the same donors could not be followed over many years, the conclusions depended on cross-sectional statistical analysis. Fewer insertions were carried by abundant cord blood beta clonotypes; a weaker similar trend was observed in young adult naive repertoires, while no such trend was observed in memory repertoires. Invariant T cells such as MAIT and iNKT could partly confound zero-insertion analyses, though diverse VJ usage argued against this for most clonotypes.

Library generation was performed with 5' RACE. Sequenced using an Illumina HiSeq 2000. A universal primer binding site was added through template switching, and the final cDNA carried a unique molecular identifier so that TCR cDNA molecules could be counted accurately. Specific primers in the conserved constant-segment region were used to synthesize first-strand cDNA for the TCR alpha and beta chains. To control for contamination, each cDNA library was double barcoded with a SMART-Mk sample barcode plus Illumina barcodes. TruSeq adapter sequences, together with Illumina sample barcodes, were added in two successive PCR steps. The Illumina HiSeq platform was used with custom primers to sequence TCR alpha and beta cDNA libraries. On the study's bioinformatics: MiGEC was used to process raw reads and extract unique molecular identifiers, and MiXCR was used to find CDR3 positions. For each individual, recombination models were inferred using an EM algorithm with the repgenHMM and IGoR tools. Shared clonotype analysis was performed with the tcR package in R, normalizing sharing by the product of cloneset sizes. To study raw recombination free of thymic and clonal selection effects, out-of-frame nonproductive sequences were analyzed. TCRdb took the public reads, trimmed them with fastp at Q25, ran MiXCR for clone calling and kept in-frame beta chains. CDR3 protein duplicates are merged, each entry listing the most common genes and DNA. In this record, the V and J calls reflect TCRdb's handling and not the investigators' own analysis. A total of around 570,000 distinct CDR3 sequences appear in this sample, more than 9% of them only once. Under 3% of the sample lies in the top ten.

The same data also went into a second study, on yellow fever vaccine responses in identical twins. The second source states: According to the authors, in identical twins the way T cells responded to vaccination appeared partly convergent and partly personalized. The study precisely tracked vaccine-responding T cell clones in identical twins.

The chain is assembled from TRBV6-1 and TRBJ2-3; 9 nucleotides in the junction match TRBD2. This TCR derives from a woman aged 18-29 years in good health. The sequenced sample was PBMCs. CDR3 protein: CASSDLAGGAFQITDTQYF. Read as DNA, the sequence is TGTGCCAGCAGTGATCTGGCGGGAGGGGCCTTCCAGATCACAGATACGCAGTATTTT.